These 9 T cell receptor beta chains share one sample of origin, sequenced in a study of T-cell memory formation after mild COVID-19. TCRdb used MiXCR to reprocess the 5' RACE reads, holding one entry per CDR3 protein. The profile covers some 100,000 distinct CDR3 sequences, with 11% appearing a single time and more than 35% taken by the ten largest. Material: PBMCs or a T cell subset sorted from them (not recorded which). These TCRs come from a man in his late teens or twenties who had mild COVID-19 (a few samples of this study predate the infection). Cell type and time point are not known.

The chain uses TRBV7-8 and TRBJ2-3, with D perhaps being TRBD1 or TRBD2 (5 bases each). The CDR3 length is 13 residues. Per the germline V gene, CDR1 is SGHVS and CDR2 is FQNEAQ. With 7 bases removed from V and 4 bases from J, the gap between germline ends came to 12 bases. The CDR3 sequence is CASTLRGSDTQYF. The CDR3 nucleotides are TGTGCCAGCACCCTGAGGGGCTCAGATACGCAGTATTTT. Together with reference TRBV7-8 and TRBJ2-3, the CDR3 gives the full variable domain: GAGVSQSPRYKVAKRGQDVALRCDPISGHVSLFWYQQALGQGPEFLTYFQNEAQLDKSGLPSDRFFAERPEGSVSTLKIQRTQQEDSAVYLCASTLRGSDTQYFGPGTRLTVL.

In this sample, this clonotype turned up many times. V usage is TRBV29-1 and J usage is TRBJ1-1; unclear D gene. The CDR3 consists of 12 residues. The V end was cut by 7 bases, the J end by 1 base, with 10 bases between. The germline gives CDR1 SQVTM, CDR2 ANQGSEA. The CDR3 protein is CSGLTENTEAFF. The CDR3 DNA reads TGCAGCGGCCTCACCGAGAACACTGAAGCTTTCTTT.

Only a few counts were recorded for this clonotype. The V call is TRBV5-1, the J call TRBJ1-4, with 9 bases that match TRBD1. The J segment lost 0 bases and the V segment lost 0 bases, leaving 3 bases of the junction unmatched. CDR1 and CDR2 from the germline V gene are SGHRS and YFSETQ. This CDR3 is built from 17 residues. CDR3 nucleotides: TGCGCCAGCAGCTTGGGAACAGGGGGCGCAACTAATGAAAAACTGTTTTTT. Protein sequence: CASSLGTGGATNEKLFF.

This clonotype appeared many times. The chain is built from TRBV7-9 and TRBJ2-7, with D uncertain. V dropped 5 bases and J dropped 5 bases, with 13 bases sitting between them. The CDR3 contains 13 residues. Germline loops: CDR1 SEHNR, CDR2 FQNEAQ (reference sequence). The CDR3 loop is CASSPKSRDEQYV. The DNA for the CDR3 is TGTGCCAGCAGCCCCAAGTCCCGGGACGAGCAGTACGTC.

J is TRBJ2-5 and V is TRBV4-1; D might be TRBD2 (6 bases). CDR1 and CDR2 (germline): MGHRA, YSYEKL. The V end was cut by 0 bases, the J end by 7 bases, with 12 bases between. The CDR3 has 14 amino acids. CDR3 DNA sequence: TGCGCCAGCAGCCAAGACGGGGACTTTGGGACCCAGTACTTC. It specifies CASSQDGDFGTQYF.

This clonotype has only a few counts. V gene TRBV6-2 or TRBV6-3 combines with J gene TRBJ1-6, with 7 positions matching TRBD1. Unmatched junction bases numbered 7, after V lost 6 bases and J lost 5 bases. The CDR3 is 15 residues long. The germline gives CDR1 MNHEY, CDR2 SVGEGT. CDR3 coding DNA: TGTGCCAGCAGGACCAACAGGGGTGATAATTCACCCCTCCACTTT. Residues: CASRTNRGDNSPLHF.

The chain combines TRBV4-1 with TRBJ2-7, with D possibly being TRBD1 (6 bases). V lost 1 base and J lost 2, with 12 bases in between. This CDR3 region has 15 residues. Germline CDR1 MGHRA, CDR2 YSYEKL. The CDR3 nucleotides are TGCGCCAGCAGCCAAGTCCGGGACAAGACCTACGAGCAGTACTTC. As protein: CASSQVRDKTYEQYF.

The V and J genes are TRBV19 and TRBJ2-3; 9 bases map to TRBD2. This CDR3 has 15 amino acids. The V gene's germline CDR1 is LNHDA and CDR2 SQIVND (reference sequence). J was trimmed by 4 bases and V by 5 bases; bases with no gene match: 7. The CDR3 loop reads CASSARGGRADTQYF. Here the CDR3 DNA reads TGTGCCAGTAGTGCGCGGGGGGGCCGCGCAGATACGCAGTATTTT.

This clonotype was counted only a few times. The V call is TRBV4-1, the J call TRBJ2-1; tentative D call: TRBD2 (6 bases). Germline V gene sequence: CDR1 MGHRA, CDR2 YSYEKL. There are 16 residues in the CDR3. Trimming left V 0 bases short and J 9 bases short, with 18 bases between. Here the CDR3 reads CASSQDQTSFQGEQFF. The CDR3 DNA reads TGCGCCAGCAGCCAAGATCAGACTAGTTTTCAGGGTGAGCAGTTCTTC.